Below, 28 T cell receptor beta chains from the same sample are listed, as sequenced in a study of high-grade serous ovarian cancer treatment subgroups. Tumor tissue was taken before any definitive surgery or chemotherapy was given. The table came from immunoSEQ multiplex PCR; TCRdb's copy has only in-frame clones and leaves some out. Found here are 4,800 or so clones, roughly two thirds of them singletons; the top ten hold less than 9.5%. Sequencing was done on a sample of tumor tissue. All receptors derive from a human donor with high-grade serous ovarian cancer.

The chain employs TRBV7-2 and TRBJ1-1; D uncertain. From germline, CDR1 is SGHTA and CDR2 FQGNSA. Between the trimmed V and J ends, which lost 2 bases and 0 bases, there was a span of 4 bases. There are 13 residues in the CDR3. CDR3 in amino acids: CASSLSLNTEAFF. CDR3 DNA sequence: TGTGCCAGCAGCTTAAGTCTGAACACTGAAGCTTTCTTT.

The chain carries TRBV29-1 and TRBJ1-1; possible D gene TRBD1, 6 bases. There are 15 residues in the CDR3. Germline assignment: CDR1 SQVTM and CDR2 ANQGSEA. Trimming took off 0 bases at V and 5 bases at J, with 16 bases between the two ends. Written as DNA, the CDR3 is TGCAGCGTTGAAGATCGCGGAGGGGGAAGAACTGAAGCTTTCTTT. This encodes CSVEDRGGGRTEAFF. The full variable domain, rest sourced from reference TRBV29-1 and TRBJ1-1, is SAVISQKPSRDICQRGTSLTIQCQVDSQVTMMFWYRQQPGQSLTLIATANQGSEATYESGFVIDKFPISRPNLTFSTLTVSNMSPEDSSIYLCSVEDRGGGRTEAFFGQGTRLTVV.

The rearrangement uses TRBV19 and TRBJ1-2; TRBD1 might be the D (5 bases). V shed 4 bases and J shed 8 bases, with 14 bases lying between them. The CDR3 extends over 13 amino acids. Germline V gene lookup returns CDR1 LNHDA and CDR2 SQIVND (reference sequence). CDR3 DNA: TGTGCCAGTAGTAACCAGGGAGGTTGGGGCTACACCTTC. It is translated as CASSNQGGWGYTF.

V and J are TRBV6-4 and TRBJ2-1, with D hard to call. Trimming pared 4 bases from V and 2 bases from J, leaving 12 bases between. The CDR3 runs 15 residues. CDR1 is MRHNA and CDR2 is SNTAGT in the germline V gene. The CDR3 DNA sequence: TGTGCCAGCAGTGCCTTCCCGGCTACCTACAATGAGCAGTTCTTC. Protein: CASSAFPATYNEQFF.

V is TRBV10-3 and J is TRBJ1-2; no clear D gene. V was shortened by 4 bases and J by 4 bases, with 16 bases between the two germline ends. In germline, CDR1 is ENHRY, CDR2 SYGVKD. The CDR3 has 15 residues. CDR3 nucleotide sequence: TGTGCCATCAGTGGTCCGGGCAGGAGTATCTATGGCTACACCTTC. Translating it yields CAISGPGRSIYGYTF.

As concerns this clone: This CDR3 is also generated by other DNA sequences in the sample. The chain is built from TRBV10-3 and TRBJ2-1; D is unclear. V was pared by 4 bases and J by 6 bases, with 4 bases between. Germline values: CDR1 ENHRY, CDR2 SYGVKD. The CDR3 is made up of 11 amino acids. The CDR3 loop is CAISVGNEQFF. For the CDR3, the DNA is TGTGCCATCAGTGTCGGCAATGAGCAGTTCTTC.

J is TRBJ2-2 and V is TRBV9; D call uncertain. The V gene's germline CDR1 is SGDLS and CDR2 YYNGEE. The V end lost 0 bases, the J end lost 7 bases, and 4 bases lay between the germline ends. The CDR3 has 12 residues. The CDR3 loop reads CASSVVGGELFF. CDR3 nucleotides: TGTGCCAGCAGCGTAGTCGGCGGGGAGCTGTTTTTT.

The chain links TRBV6-1 to TRBJ1-1; D is undetermined. CDR1 is MNHNS, CDR2 SASEGT, per germline. The V and J ends lost 7 bases and 4 bases respectively, with 16 bases between them. CDR3 length: 14 amino acids. In DNA form, the CDR3 reads TGTGCCAGCAAGAAGAGGGATCTACCCACTGAAGCTTTCTTT. Its translation: CASKKRDLPTEAFF.

The V gene is TRBV5-5, the J gene TRBJ2-5, with D tentatively TRBD2 (6 bases). Germline V lookup: CDR1 SGHKS, CDR2 YYEKEE (reference sequence). The CDR3 runs 15 residues. The V end lost 2 bases, the J end lost 5 bases, and 16 bases lay between the germline ends. In DNA form, the CDR3 reads TGTGCCAGCAGCTTCGAGGGAGGCCGTCCCGAGACCCAGTACTTC. As protein: CASSFEGGRPETQYF.

This chain links TRBV4-1 with TRBJ1-2; D perhaps matches TRBD1 (5 bases). Deletions cut 4 bases from V and 2 bases from J, with 17 bases between. The CDR3 runs to 16 residues. Germline loops: CDR1 MGHRA, CDR2 YSYEKL. The CDR3 DNA sequence: TGCGCCAGCAGCCTCAGTGATACTACAGGAAACTATGGCTACACCTTC. This codes for CASSLSDTTGNYGYTF.

The V gene is TRBV7-2, the J gene TRBJ2-3; maybe TRBD2 (5 bases). The germline CDR1 and CDR2 sequences are SGHTA and FQGNSA. The CDR3 is 14 amino acids. The V end was cut by 5 bases, the J end by 5 bases, with 14 bases between. The CDR3 here is CASSANLEGDTQYF. DNA for the CDR3: TGTGCCAGCAGCGCGAATCTAGAGGGAGATACGCAGTATTTT.

The V call is TRBV11-2, the J call TRBJ2-1; 11 nucleotides match TRBD2. CDR3 size: 15 residues. The germline V gene has CDR1 SGHAT and CDR2 FQNNGV. The V gene end was trimmed by 4 bases and the J gene end by 8 bases; junction bases not matched to a gene: 7. As DNA, the CDR3 is TGTGCCAGCAGCTCATTAGCGGGAGGGCCGGATGAGCAGTTCTTC. Translated: CASSSLAGGPDEQFF.

This clone was seen a handful of times. The rearrangement joins TRBV30 to TRBJ2-2; 7 bases fit TRBD2. This CDR3 has 15 amino acids. CDR1 GTSNPN and CDR2 SVGIG come from the germline V gene (reference sequence). With 0 bases clipped from V and 6 bases from J, the junction kept 7 bases outside the gene matches. The DNA for the CDR3 is TGTGCCTGGAGTGTAGGGAGGGCGGGCCCCGGGGAGCTGTTTTTT. Its translation: CAWSVGRAGPGELFF.

This clone appeared a few times. The genes are TRBV7-6 and TRBJ2-5, with D unresolved. CDR1 is SGHVS, CDR2 FNYEAQ, per germline. Deletions cut 0 bases from V and 2 bases from J, with 4 bases between. This CDR3 has 13 amino acids. In DNA, the CDR3 is TGTGCCAGCAGCTTAGCCACACAAGAGACCCAGTACTTC. Amino acids: CASSLATQETQYF.

The rearrangement uses TRBV5-1 and TRBJ1-6, with no clear D. The V end was cut by 5 bases, the J end by 8 bases, with 14 bases between. This CDR3 spans 14 amino acids. Germline CDR1 SGHRS, CDR2 YFSETQ. In DNA, the CDR3 is TGCGCCAGCAGTATGGACCCGTCCTATTCACCCCTCCACTTT. It codes for CASSMDPSYSPLHF.

This rearrangement joins TRBV27 to TRBJ2-5; 13 bases line up with TRBD2. In germline, CDR1 is MNHEY, CDR2 SMNVEV (reference sequence). V was pared by 8 bases and J by 1 base, with 4 bases of the junction left unmatched. This CDR3 region has 15 residues. The DNA of the CDR3 is TGTGCCAGCTCGGGACTAGCGGGACTCCAAGAGACCCAGTACTTC. Encoded protein: CASSGLAGLQETQYF.

CDR3 sequence: CASRLAGDLRNEQFF. The CDR3 coding sequence is TGTGCCAGCAGACTAGCGGGAGATCTCCGCAATGAGCAGTTCTTC. This sequence joins TRBV5-4 and TRBJ2-1; TRBD2 matches 11 bases. V dropped 5 bases and J dropped 6; count of bases not matched to a gene: 7. Germline-derived CDR1 and CDR2 are SGHNT and YYREEE (reference sequence). The CDR3 is made up of 15 amino acids.

V and J are TRBV18 and TRBJ2-3; D may match TRBD1 or TRBD2 (5 bases each). V was pared by 3 bases and J by 4 bases, with 17 bases between. The CDR3 has 16 residues. Germline CDR1 and CDR2: KGHSH and LQKENI. The chain's CDR3 is CASSPLVGTGSDTQYF. The DNA of the CDR3 is TGTGCCAGCTCACCCTTGGTTGGGACGGGATCAGATACGCAGTATTTT.

The rearrangement joins TRBV5-1 to TRBJ2-5; D is unclear. CDR1 is SGHRS and CDR2 is YFSETQ in the germline V gene. Between the trimmed V and J ends, which lost 1 base and 3 bases, there was a span of 4 bases. The CDR3 sequence is 12 residues long. The CDR3 nucleotides read TGCGCCAGCAGCTTGATTAAAGAGACCCAGTACTTC. Its protein is CASSLIKETQYF.

The CDR3 nucleotides read TGTGCCAGCGCCGAGTCAGGGGACCAGCCCCAGCATTTT. It specifies CASAESGDQPQHF. J is TRBJ1-5 and V is TRBV18; perhaps TRBD1 as D (6 bases). Trimming removed 8 bases at V and 7 bases at J, with 15 bases between. Germline lookup yields CDR1 KGHSH and CDR2 LQKENI. The CDR3 loop spans 13 amino acids. The complete variable domain, with remaining parts taken from reference TRBV18 and TRBJ1-5, reads NAGVMQNPRHLVRRRGQEARLRCSPMKGHSHVYWYRQLPEEGLKFMVYLQKENIIDESGMPKERFSAEFPKEGPSILRIQQVVRGDSAAYFCASAESGDQPQHFGDGTRLSIL.

The genes are TRBV7-2 and TRBJ2-1; 7 nucleotides agree with TRBD1. The junction had 6 bases not matched to a gene; V was cut back by 4 bases and J by 9 bases. This CDR3 region has 13 residues. Germline V lookup: CDR1 SGHTA, CDR2 FQGNSA. CDR3 sequence (DNA): TGTGCCAGCAGCTGGGACAGAATAGGTGAGCAGTTCTTC. Translated, it gives CASSWDRIGEQFF.

The chain employs TRBV11-2 and TRBJ1-1, with D unclear. Germline lookup yields CDR1 SGHAT and CDR2 FQNNGV. CDR3 length: 13 residues. V was cut by 5 bases and J by 5 bases, with 12 bases left in between. CDR3 residues: CASSRLSQTEAFF. CDR3 DNA sequence: TGTGCCAGCAGCCGTTTGTCACAAACTGAAGCTTTCTTT.

The J gene is TRBJ2-3, the V gene TRBV5-1; D is undetermined. Germline CDR1 is SGHRS and CDR2 is YFSETQ. CDR3 length: 17 residues. Trimming removed 0 bases from V and 6 bases from J, with 20 bases in between. This chain's CDR3 is CASSLDGNWADRDTQYF. The DNA of the CDR3 is TGCGCCAGCAGCTTGGATGGGAATTGGGCGGATAGGGATACGCAGTATTTT. The full variable domain, rest sourced from reference TRBV5-1 and TRBJ2-3, is KAGVTQTPRYLIKTRGQQVTLSCSPISGHRSVSWYQQTPGQGLQFLFEYFSETQRNKGNFPGRFSGRQFSNSRSEMNVSTLELGDSALYLCASSLDGNWADRDTQYFGPGTRLTVL.

CDR3 DNA: TGCACCACCGGGACTAGCGGGAGGGCCGGCTACGAGCAGTACGTC. Translating it yields CTTGTSGRAGYEQYV. The rearrangement joins TRBV29-1 to TRBJ2-7; 16 nucleotides line up with TRBD2. In germline, CDR1 is SQVTM, CDR2 ANQGSEA. This CDR3 region has 15 residues.

This clone appeared a few times. This sequence joins TRBV6-5 and TRBJ1-1; no clear D gene. Trimming took off 2 bases at V and 1 base at J, with 8 bases between the two ends. The V gene's germline CDR1 is MNHEY and CDR2 SVGAGI. CDR3 length: 14 residues. The CDR3 nucleotides read TGTGCCAGCAGTTACGGACTGCAGAACACTGAAGCTTTCTTT. It specifies CASSYGLQNTEAFF.

The V gene is TRBV14, the J gene TRBJ1-2, with TRBD1 as a possible D gene (5 bases). From germline, CDR1 is SGHDN and CDR2 FVKESK. Trimming took off 4 bases at V and 2 bases at J, with 11 bases between the two ends. This CDR3 has 14 residues. The CDR3 sequence: CASSRSGRNYGYTF. CDR3 nucleotides: TGTGCCAGCAGCCGCTCAGGGAGGAACTATGGCTACACCTTC.

V is TRBV9 and J is TRBJ2-3; no clear D gene. V dropped 1 base and J dropped 5 bases, with 5 bases sitting between them. The CDR3 has 12 amino acids. Germline assignment: CDR1 SGDLS and CDR2 YYNGEE. The CDR3, as DNA: TGTGCCAGCAGCGTATACGGAGATACGCAGTATTTT. Translated, it gives CASSVYGDTQYF.

This chain uses TRBV28 with TRBJ1-5, with D perhaps matching TRBD1 (6 bases). This CDR3 contains 15 residues. Germline V CDR1 and CDR2: MDHEN, SYDVKM. V was cut by 8 bases and J by 2 bases, with 16 bases left in between. The CDR3 DNA reads TGTGCCAGCTCCCACAGGGTGAGAGGCAATCAGCCCCAGCATTTT. This encodes CASSHRVRGNQPQHF.